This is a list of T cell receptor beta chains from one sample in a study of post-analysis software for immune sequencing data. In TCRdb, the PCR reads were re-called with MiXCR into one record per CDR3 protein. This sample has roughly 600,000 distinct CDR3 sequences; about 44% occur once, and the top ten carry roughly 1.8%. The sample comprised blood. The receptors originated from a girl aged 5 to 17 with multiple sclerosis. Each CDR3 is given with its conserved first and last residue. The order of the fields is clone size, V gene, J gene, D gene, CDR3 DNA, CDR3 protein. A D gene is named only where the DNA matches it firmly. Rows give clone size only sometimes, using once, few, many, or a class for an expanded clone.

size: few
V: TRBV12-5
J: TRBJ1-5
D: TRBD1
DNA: TGTGCCAGCGGGACAGGAGGCAATCAGCCCCAGCATTTT
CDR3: CASGTGGNQPQHF

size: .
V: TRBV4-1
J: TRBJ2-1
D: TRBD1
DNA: TGCGCCAGCAGCCACCAGGGGGAAAATGAGCAGTTCTTC
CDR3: CASSHQGENEQFF

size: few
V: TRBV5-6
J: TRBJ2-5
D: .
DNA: TGTGCCAGCAGCTGGTACGACATCTCCCAAGAGACCCAGTACTTC
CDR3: CASSWYDISQETQYF

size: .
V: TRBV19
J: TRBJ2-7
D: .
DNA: TGTGCCAGTACGGTGACCCTCTACGAGCAGTACTTC
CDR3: CASTVTLYEQYF

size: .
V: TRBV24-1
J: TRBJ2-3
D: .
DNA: TGTGCCACCAGTGATTTTGTCGGGAGCACAGATACGCAGTATTTT
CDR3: CATSDFVGSTDTQYF

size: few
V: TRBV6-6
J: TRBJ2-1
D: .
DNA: TGTGCCAGCAGCCCCGACGGGTCGTATTACAGTGAGCAGTTCTTC
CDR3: CASSPDGSYYSEQFF

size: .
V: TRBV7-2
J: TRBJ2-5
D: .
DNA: TGTGCCAGCAGCTTAGTCGTCCAAGAGACCCAGTACTTC
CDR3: CASSLVVQETQYF

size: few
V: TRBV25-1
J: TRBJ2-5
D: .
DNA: TGTGCCAGCAGTAGAGGGCGGGGAGAGACCCAGTACTTC
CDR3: CASSRGRGETQYF

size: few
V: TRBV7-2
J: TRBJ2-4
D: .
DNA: TGTGCCAGCAGCTTTTCCGGAGAAAACATTCAGTACTTC
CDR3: CASSFSGENIQYF

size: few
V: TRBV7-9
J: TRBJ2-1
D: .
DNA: TGTACCAGCAGCTTGACCGCGTCCTACAATGAGCAGTTCTTC
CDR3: CTSSLTASYNEQFF

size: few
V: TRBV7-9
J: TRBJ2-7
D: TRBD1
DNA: TGTGCCAGCAGCTTATCAGGGGGCGGCGAGCAGTACTTC
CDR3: CASSLSGGGEQYF

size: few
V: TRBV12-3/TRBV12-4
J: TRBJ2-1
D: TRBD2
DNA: TGTGCCAGCAGTGCCCAGACTAGCGGGGGAAACAATGAGCAGTTCTTC
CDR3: CASSAQTSGGNNEQFF

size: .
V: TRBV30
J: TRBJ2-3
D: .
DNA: TGTGCCTGGAGTCCGAACGTCTTGGTTACGCAGTATTTT
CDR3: CAWSPNVLVTQYF

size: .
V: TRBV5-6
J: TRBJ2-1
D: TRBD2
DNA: TGTGCCAGCAGCCGCGGGGGACTAGCGGACTCCTACAATGAGCAGTTCTTC
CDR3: CASSRGGLADSYNEQFF

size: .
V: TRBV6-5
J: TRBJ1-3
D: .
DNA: TGTGCCAGCGGAAGACCGGGCGTCGGAAACACCATATATTTT
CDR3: CASGRPGVGNTIYF

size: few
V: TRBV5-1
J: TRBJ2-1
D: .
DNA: TGCGCCAGCAGCCCAGAGGGGGGGTCGCGAAATGAGCAGTTCTTC
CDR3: CASSPEGGSRNEQFF

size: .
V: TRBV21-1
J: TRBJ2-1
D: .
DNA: TGTGCCAGCAGGGAAACCTTTTGGGGAAAGCGGGGGGGACAGGGGAGCTCCTACAATGAGCAGTTCTTC
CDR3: CASRETFWGKRGGQGSSYNEQFF

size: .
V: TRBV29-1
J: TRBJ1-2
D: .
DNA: TGCAGCGTAAACGGTGACTGTGGCTACACCTTC
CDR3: CSVNGDCGYTF

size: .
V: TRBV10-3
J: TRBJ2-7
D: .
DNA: TGTGCCATCACCAAGGGAGAGGGTTACGAGCAGTACTTC
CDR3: CAITKGEGYEQYF

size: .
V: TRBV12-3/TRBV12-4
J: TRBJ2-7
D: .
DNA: TGTGCCAGCAGTCCGAGGCGATCCGCCGAGCAGTACTTC
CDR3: CASSPRRSAEQYF

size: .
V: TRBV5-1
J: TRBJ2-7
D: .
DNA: TGCGCCAGCAGCTGGACACCAGCCCGCTCCTACGGGCAGTACTTC
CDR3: CASSWTPARSYGQYF

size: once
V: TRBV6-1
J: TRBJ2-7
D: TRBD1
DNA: TGTGCCAGCAGCGAGACAGGGCATGAGCAGTACTTC
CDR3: CASSETGHEQYF

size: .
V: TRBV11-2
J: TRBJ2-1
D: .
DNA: TGTGCCAGCAGCTTAGAGCCTAGCGCATATGAGCAGTTCTTC
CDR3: CASSLEPSAYEQFF

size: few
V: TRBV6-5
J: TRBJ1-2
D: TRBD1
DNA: TGTGCCAGCAGTAGACCGGGACAGGGTCGTTATGGCTACACCTTC
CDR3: CASSRPGQGRYGYTF

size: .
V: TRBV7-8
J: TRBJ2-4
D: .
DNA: TGTGCCAGCAGCCCCGGGGCCGGGGGTAGCGAGGAGTACTTC
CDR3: CASSPGAGGSEEYF

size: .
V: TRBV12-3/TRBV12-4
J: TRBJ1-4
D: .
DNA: TGTGCCAGCAGCCCCGATCGGGGTGCTAATGAAAAACTGTTTTTT
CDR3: CASSPDRGANEKLFF

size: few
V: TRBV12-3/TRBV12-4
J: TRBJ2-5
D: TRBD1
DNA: TGTGCCAGCAGTAGTGCCAAAGGGACAGCCCAAGAGACCCAGTACTTC
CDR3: CASSSAKGTAQETQYF

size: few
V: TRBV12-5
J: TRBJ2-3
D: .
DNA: TGTGCTAGTGGTCTTACAGATACGCAGTATTTT
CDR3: CASGLTDTQYF

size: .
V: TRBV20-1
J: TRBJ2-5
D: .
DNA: TGCAGTGCTCGACAGGTCCAAGAGACCCAGTACTTC
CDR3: CSARQVQETQYF

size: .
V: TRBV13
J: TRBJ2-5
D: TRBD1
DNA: TGTGCCAGCAGCTCCGGGACAGGGAGAGGGGAGCAGTACTTC
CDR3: CASSSGTGRGEQYF

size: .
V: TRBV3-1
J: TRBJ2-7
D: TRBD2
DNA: TGTGCCAGCAGCCAAGTACCCGGCGGGAGCCCGTACTTC
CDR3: CASSQVPGGSPYF

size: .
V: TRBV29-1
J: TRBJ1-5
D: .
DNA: TGCAGCGTCGGCGGACACCGCAATCAGCCCCAGCATTTT
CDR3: CSVGGHRNQPQHF

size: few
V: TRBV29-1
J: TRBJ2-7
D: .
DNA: TGCAGCGTTAGAAGGGCGTTAGCCTACGAGCAGTACTTC
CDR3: CSVRRALAYEQYF

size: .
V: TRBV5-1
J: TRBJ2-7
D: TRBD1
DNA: TGCGCCAGCAGAGACCGGGACAGGTCCGGCGAGCAGTACTTC
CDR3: CASRDRDRSGEQYF

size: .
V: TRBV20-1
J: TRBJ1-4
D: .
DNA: TGCAGTGCTAGCCGGGACAAAAATGAAAAACTGTTTTTT
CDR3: CSASRDKNEKLFF

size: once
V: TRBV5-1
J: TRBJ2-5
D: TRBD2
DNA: TGCGCCAGCAGCCCCACGGGGGGAAAGACTAGTCTGGGAGAGACCCAGTACTTC
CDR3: CASSPTGGKTSLGETQYF

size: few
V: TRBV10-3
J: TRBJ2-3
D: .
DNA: TGTGCCATCAGTCCCTCCGGGGGCAATAACCGGGCAGATACGCAGTATTTT
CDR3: CAISPSGGNNRADTQYF

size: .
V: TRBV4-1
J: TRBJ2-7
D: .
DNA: TGCGCCAGCAGCCCCCTGGGGGCCCTGCCGACGATCGAGCAGTACTTC
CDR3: CASSPLGALPTIEQYF

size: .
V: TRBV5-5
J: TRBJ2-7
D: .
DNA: TGTGCCAGCAGCCACGCAGGTTTGAGCTCCTACGAGCAGTACTTC
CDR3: CASSHAGLSSYEQYF

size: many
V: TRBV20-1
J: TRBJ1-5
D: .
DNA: TGCAGTGCTAGGAGGGGGTCTAGCAATCAGCCCCAGCATTTT
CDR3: CSARRGSSNQPQHF

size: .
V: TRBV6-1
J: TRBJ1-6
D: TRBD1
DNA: TGCGCCAGCAGTGAAGACAGAGGGGGCTCACCCCTCCACTTT
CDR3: CASSEDRGGSPLHF

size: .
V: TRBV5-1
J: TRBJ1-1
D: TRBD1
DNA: TGCGCCAGCAGCCCCCACTCGGGGTGGGACAGGGGCGTTTGGGTCGGTGGTACTGAAGCTTTCTTT
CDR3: CASSPHSGWDRGVWVGGTEAFF

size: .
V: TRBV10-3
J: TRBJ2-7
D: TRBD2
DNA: TGTGCCATCAGTGAGGGTTCCGGACTAGCGGGGAGGACCTACGAGCAGTACTTC
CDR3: CAISEGSGLAGRTYEQYF

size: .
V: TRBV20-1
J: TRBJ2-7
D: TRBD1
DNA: TGCAGTGCTAGAGTGGGACAGATCTACGAGCAGTACTTC
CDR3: CSARVGQIYEQYF

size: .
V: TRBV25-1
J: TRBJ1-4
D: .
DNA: TGTGCCAGCAGTGCCCCGGGGTCAAGTAGTGAAAAACTGTTTTTT
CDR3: CASSAPGSSSEKLFF

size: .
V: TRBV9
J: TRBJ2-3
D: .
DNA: TGTGCCAGCAGCGTAGCACAGGGCCCGGATACGCAGTATTTT
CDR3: CASSVAQGPDTQYF

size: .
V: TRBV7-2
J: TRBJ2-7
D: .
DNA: TGTGCCAGCAGCCCCAGGCGGGGCTACGAGCAGTACTTC
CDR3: CASSPRRGYEQYF

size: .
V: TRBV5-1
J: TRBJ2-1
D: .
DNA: TGCGCCAGCAGTGGACAGACGAGCTCCTACAATGAGCAGTTCTTC
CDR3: CASSGQTSSYNEQFF

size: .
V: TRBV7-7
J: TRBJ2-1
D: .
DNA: TGTGCTAGCAGTATCCTTTCCGACAATGAGCAGTTCTTC
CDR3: CASSILSDNEQFF

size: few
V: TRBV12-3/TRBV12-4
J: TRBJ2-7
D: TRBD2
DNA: TGTGCCAGCAGACAAGCGGGAAGCTCCTACGAGCAGTACTTC
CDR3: CASRQAGSSYEQYF